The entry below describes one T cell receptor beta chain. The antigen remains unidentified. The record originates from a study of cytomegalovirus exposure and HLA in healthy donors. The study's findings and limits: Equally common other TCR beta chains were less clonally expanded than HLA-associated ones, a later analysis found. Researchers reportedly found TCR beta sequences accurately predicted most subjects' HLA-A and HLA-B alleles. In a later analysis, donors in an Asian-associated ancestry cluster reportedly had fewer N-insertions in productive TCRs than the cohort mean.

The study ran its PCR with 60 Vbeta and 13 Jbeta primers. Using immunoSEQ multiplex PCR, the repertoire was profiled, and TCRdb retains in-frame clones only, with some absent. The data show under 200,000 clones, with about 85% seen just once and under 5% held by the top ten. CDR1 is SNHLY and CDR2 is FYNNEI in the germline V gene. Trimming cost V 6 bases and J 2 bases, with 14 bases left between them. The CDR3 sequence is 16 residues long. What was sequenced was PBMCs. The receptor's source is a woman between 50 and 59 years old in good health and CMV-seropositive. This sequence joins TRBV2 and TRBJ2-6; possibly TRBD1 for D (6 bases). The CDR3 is CASRQGVGPGANVLTF. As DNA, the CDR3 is TGTGCCAGCAGACAGGGAGTGGGCCCTGGGGCCAACGTCCTGACTTTC.